This TCR beta chain comes out of a study of blood T cell repertoires in COVID-19. Study background: Acute and convalescent COVID-19 samples came from the United States, Italy and Spain. Sample material is recorded as cDNA or gDNA derived from T cells, B-cell-depleted T cells, or PBMCs.

The Seattle patients joined while their infection was active and were tracked longitudinally afterward. As handled by the study authors: Amplification of reference gene primers was used by the study to estimate nucleated cell counts. Measured with immunoSEQ multiplex PCR; TCRdb has only the in-frame clones, and not every one. D and trimming come from the DNA, and the V and J calls and clone size come from that table. The sample has fewer than 250,000 clones, 70% to 90% seen once. Sequenced sample: peripheral blood. The source of this sequence is a man aged 50 to 60 with COVID-19, enrolled during active disease.

The CDR3 DNA is TGCGCCAGCAGCTCGGGACTAGCGGGAGTCCTGAACACCGGGGAGCTGTTTTTT. Protein: CASSSGLAGVLNTGELFF. The V call is TRBV5-1, the J call TRBJ2-2; 14 bases agree with TRBD2. The CDR3 has 18 residues. With 3 bases clipped from V and 1 base from J, the junction kept 5 bases outside the gene matches. Germline CDR1 is SGHRS and CDR2 is YFSETQ.